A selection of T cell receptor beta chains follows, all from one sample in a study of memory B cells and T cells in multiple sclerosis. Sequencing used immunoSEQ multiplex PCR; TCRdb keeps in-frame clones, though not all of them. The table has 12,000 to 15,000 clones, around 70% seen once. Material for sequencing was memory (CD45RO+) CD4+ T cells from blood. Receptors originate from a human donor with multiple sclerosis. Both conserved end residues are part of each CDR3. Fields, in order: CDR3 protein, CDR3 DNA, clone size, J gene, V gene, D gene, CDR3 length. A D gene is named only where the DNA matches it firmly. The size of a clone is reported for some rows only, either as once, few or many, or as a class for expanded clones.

CASSPRAPGAGQPQHF,TGTGCCAGCAGCCCACGAGCCCCAGGGGCAGGACAGCCCCAGCATTTT,few,TRBJ1-5,TRBV7-9,-,16
CSAGQGYGYTF,TGCAGCGCCGGACAGGGATACGGCTACACCTTC,-,TRBJ1-2,TRBV29-1,TRBD1,11
CASSRVDSGGRRNEQYF,TGTGCCAGCAGCCGCGTGGACTCTGGCGGGAGGAGGAACGAGCAGTACTTC,-,TRBJ2-7,TRBV7-8,TRBD2,17
CASSRLAGATDTQYF,TGTGCCAGCAGCCGACTAGCGGGTGCCACAGATACGCAGTATTTT,few,TRBJ2-3,TRBV7-9,TRBD2,15
CASSSGLAGQETQYF,TGCGCCAGCAGCTCCGGACTAGCGGGACAAGAGACCCAGTACTTC,-,TRBJ2-5,TRBV5-1,TRBD2,15
CASSGLAGGQETQYF,TGTGCCAGCAGTGGACTAGCGGGGGGGCAAGAGACCCAGTACTTC,-,TRBJ2-5,TRBV6-5,TRBD2,15
CASSPYTRGNEQFF,TGTGCCAGCAGCCCGTATACAAGGGGGAATGAGCAGTTCTTC,few,TRBJ2-1,TRBV7-3,-,14
CATSRAKSGGYSETQYF,TGTGCCACCAGCAGAGCCAAAAGCGGGGGGTATTCAGAGACCCAGTACTTC,-,TRBJ2-5,TRBV15,TRBD2,17
CASSVPRGSGGQETQYF,TGTGCCAGCAGTGTCCCTCGGGGTAGCGGGGGACAAGAGACCCAGTACTTC,-,TRBJ2-5,TRBV6-1,TRBD2,17
CASSVGTSGETQYF,TGTGCCAGCAGCGTAGGGACTAGCGGAGAGACCCAGTACTTC,few,TRBJ2-5,TRBV9,TRBD2,14
CASSPAGYYNSPLHF,TGCGCCAGCAGTCCCGCAGGGTACTATAATTCACCCCTCCACTTT,-,TRBJ1-6,TRBV5-1,-,15
CAWVLAGHTNTGELFF,TGTGCCTGGGTACTAGCGGGGCATACGAACACCGGGGAGCTGTTTTTT,-,TRBJ2-2,TRBV30,TRBD2,16
CASSIARAGNQPQHF,TGTGCCAGTAGTATAGCTCGGGCAGGGAACCAGCCCCAGCATTTT,-,TRBJ1-5,TRBV19,-,15
CAWTRDIGKNIQYF,TGTGCCTGGACCCGTGACATAGGCAAAAACATTCAGTACTTC,-,TRBJ2-4,TRBV30,-,14
CAGRTSGNDEQYF,TGTGCCGGCAGGACTAGCGGGAACGACGAGCAGTACTTC,-,TRBJ2-7,TRBV28,TRBD2,13
CASSWGLAGLGENTGELFF,TGTGCCAGCAGCTGGGGACTAGCGGGACTTGGCGAGAACACCGGGGAGCTGTTTTTT,-,TRBJ2-2,TRBV5-6,TRBD2,19
CATSGGREEEGWAKNIQYF,TGCGCCACCTCGGGGGGGCGGGAGGAAGAGGGGTGGGCCAAAAACATTCAGTACTTC,few,TRBJ2-4,TRBV5-1,TRBD2,19
CASSRGGMNTEAFF,TGCGCCAGCAGCAGGGGGGGGATGAACACTGAAGCTTTCTTT,-,TRBJ1-1,TRBV5-1,-,14
CASRGGNQPQHF,TGCGCCAGCAGGGGAGGCAATCAGCCCCAGCATTTT,-,TRBJ1-5,TRBV10-2,-,12
CASSMGLAPFGEFF,TGCGCCAGCAGCATGGGACTAGCCCCCTTCGGGGAGTTCTTC,-,TRBJ2-1,TRBV5-1,TRBD2,14
CASSSTGTSSFADTQYF,TGTGCCAGCAGTTCCACCGGGACTAGCTCTTTCGCAGATACGCAGTATTTT,-,TRBJ2-3,TRBV28,TRBD2,17
CASSGAGGNYGYTF,TGTGCCAGCAGTGGGGCAGGGGGTAACTATGGCTACACCTTC,few,TRBJ1-2,TRBV2,TRBD1,14
CAWSRSSGFLVYEQYF,TGTGCCTGGAGTAGGTCTAGCGGCTTCCTCGTATACGAGCAGTACTTC,once,TRBJ2-7,TRBV30,TRBD2,16
CASRGGTYQPQHF,TGTGCCAGTAGGGGGGGGACTTATCAGCCCCAGCATTTT,-,TRBJ1-5,TRBV19,-,13
CAWSGQGTNEKLFF,TGTGCCTGGAGTGGACAGGGGACTAATGAAAAACTGTTTTTT,-,TRBJ1-4,TRBV30,TRBD1,14
CASSLGPAATEAFF,TGCGCCAGCAGCTTGGGCCCGGCGGCCACTGAAGCTTTCTTT,-,TRBJ1-1,TRBV5-1,-,14
CASSSYDRAHGSYTF,TGTGCCAGCAGCTCGTATGACAGGGCCCATGGTAGCTACACCTTC,-,TRBJ1-2,TRBV5-6,TRBD1,15
CASSEGPPAYEQYF,TGTGCCAGCAGTGAGGGGCCACCTGCCTACGAGCAGTACTTC,-,TRBJ2-7,TRBV2,-,14
CASSPGVGGNQPQHF,TGTGCCAGCAGCCCCGGGGTGGGTGGCAATCAGCCCCAGCATTTT,-,TRBJ1-5,TRBV6-6,-,15
CASSDARGMNTEAFF,TGTGCCAGCAGTGATGCCAGGGGGATGAACACTGAAGCTTTCTTT,-,TRBJ1-1,TRBV2,TRBD1,15
CASSRRDRGTEAFF,TGTGCCAGCAGCCGAAGAGACAGGGGGACTGAAGCTTTCTTT,-,TRBJ1-1,TRBV7-9,TRBD1,14
CASSGDTRGVDTEAFF,TGTGCCAGCAGTGGCGACACTCGGGGGGTGGACACTGAAGCTTTCTTT,-,TRBJ1-1,TRBV2,-,16
CASSQAQGSHNEQFF,TGTGCCAGCAGCCAAGCACAGGGATCGCACAATGAGCAGTTCTTC,few,TRBJ2-1,TRBV4-2,-,15
CASSLGGSGYEQYF,TGCGCCAGCAGCTTGGGGGGTAGCGGATACGAGCAGTACTTC,-,TRBJ2-7,TRBV5-1,-,14
CATSVHYGYTF,TGTGCCACCTCAGTTCACTATGGCTACACCTTC,few,TRBJ1-2,TRBV28,-,11